The clone carrying this T cell receptor (beta chain) was observed a handful of times. As to time point: pre-sensitization, week 0. As for treatment: therapeutic diphenylcyclopropenone sensitization with weekly scalp DPC. This sample was taken from a study of human T cells and chemical hapten exposure. TCRdb re-analysed the RACE reads in MiXCR, keeping a single row per CDR3 protein. The profile shows around 42,000 distinct CDR3 sequences, over 10% of them singletons. The source was whole blood, collected in connection with sensitization to the hapten diphenylcyclopropenone (DPC). The source is a woman between 25 and 40 years old with alopecia areata. Some clones in this sample may be carry-over from other donors' samples.

CDR3 DNA: TGCAGCACCACTAGCGGGAGTGTGCCAGATACGCAGTATTTT. Amino acid sequence: CSTTSGSVPDTQYF. V and J are TRBV29-1 and TRBJ2-3; 11 bases match TRBD2. J lost 4 bases, V lost 8 bases, and 8 bases had no gene match. CDR3 length equals 14 residues. The V gene's germline CDR1 is SQVTM and CDR2 ANQGSEA.